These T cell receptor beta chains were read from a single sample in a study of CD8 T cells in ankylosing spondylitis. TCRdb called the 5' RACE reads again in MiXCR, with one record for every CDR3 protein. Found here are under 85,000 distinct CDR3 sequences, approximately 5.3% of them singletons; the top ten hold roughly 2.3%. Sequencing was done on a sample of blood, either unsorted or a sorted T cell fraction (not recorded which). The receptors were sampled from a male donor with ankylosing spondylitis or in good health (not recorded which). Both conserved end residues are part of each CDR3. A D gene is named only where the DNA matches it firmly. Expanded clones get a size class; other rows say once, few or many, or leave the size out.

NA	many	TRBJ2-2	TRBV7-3	CASSPMGLNTGELFF	TGTGCCAGCAGCCCGATGGGACTGAACACCGGGGAGCTGTTTTTT
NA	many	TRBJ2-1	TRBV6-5	CASSYSGQNEQFF	TGTGCCAGCAGTTACTCTGGACAAAATGAGCAGTTCTTC
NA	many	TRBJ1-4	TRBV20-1	CSATGPENEKLFF	TGCAGTGCAACCGGCCCAGAAAATGAAAAACTGTTTTTT
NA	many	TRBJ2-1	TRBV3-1	CASSPGVSNEQFF	TGTGCCAGCAGCCCAGGGGTAAGCAATGAGCAGTTCTTC
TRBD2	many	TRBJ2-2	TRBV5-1	CASSSLAGGNTGELFF	TGCGCCAGCAGCTCACTAGCGGGGGGGAACACCGGGGAGCTGTTTTTT
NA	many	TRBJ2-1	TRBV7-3	CASSLTRSNEQFF	TGTGCCAGCAGCTTAACTAGAAGCAATGAGCAGTTCTTC
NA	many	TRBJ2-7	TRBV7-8	CASSLDYEQYF	TGTGCCAGCAGCTTAGACTACGAGCAGTACTTC
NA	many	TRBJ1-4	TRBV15	CATSRHRETNEKLFF	TGTGCCACCAGCAGGCACAGGGAGACGAATGAAAAACTGTTTTTT
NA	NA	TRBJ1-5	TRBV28	CAMGPGLGAGAQHF	TGTGCCATGGGCCCCGGGCTGGGCGCGGGGGCCCAGCATTTT
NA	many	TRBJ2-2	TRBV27	CASLSTVTGELFF	TGTGCCAGCCTTTCGACCGTCACCGGGGAGCTGTTTTTT
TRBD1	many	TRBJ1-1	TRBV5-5	CASSLMAGGAGTEAFF	TGTGCCAGCAGCTTGATGGCAGGGGGCGCCGGGACTGAAGCTTTCTTT
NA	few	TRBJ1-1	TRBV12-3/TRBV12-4	CASSFLSPRDEAFF	TGTGCCAGCAGTTTTTTATCCCCCAGAGATGAAGCTTTCTTT
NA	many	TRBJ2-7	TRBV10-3	CAIAGARSSYEQYF	TGTGCCATCGCCGGGGCCCGGAGCTCCTACGAGCAGTACTTC
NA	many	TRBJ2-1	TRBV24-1	CATSDFMVGKQFF	TGTGCCACCAGTGATTTTATGGTCGGGAAGCAGTTCTTC
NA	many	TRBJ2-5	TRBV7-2	CASSLKETQYF	TGTGCCAGCAGCTTAAAAGAGACCCAGTACTTC
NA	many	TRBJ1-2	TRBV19	CASSIAADFYGYTF	TGTGCCAGTAGTATAGCGGCGGACTTCTATGGCTACACCTTC
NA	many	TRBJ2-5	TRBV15	CATSRDQDRGGTQYF	TGTGCCACCAGCAGAGATCAGGATCGGGGAGGGACCCAGTACTTC
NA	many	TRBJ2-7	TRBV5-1	CASSPGDPPSYEQYF	TGCGCCAGCAGCCCTGGGGACCCGCCCTCCTACGAGCAGTACTTC
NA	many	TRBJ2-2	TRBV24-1	CATSVRPDVATGELFF	TGTGCCACCAGTGTTCGGCCGGACGTGGCCACCGGGGAGCTGTTTTTT
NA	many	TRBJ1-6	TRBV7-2	CASSLNVGYSPLHF	TGTGCCAGCAGCTTAAATGTCGGGTATTCACCCCTCCACTTT
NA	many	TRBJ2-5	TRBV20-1	CSVPGGGTQETQYF	TGCAGTGTTCCAGGGGGGGGGACACAAGAGACCCAGTACTTC
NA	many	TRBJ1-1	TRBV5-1	CASSLYRAGTEAFF	TGCGCCAGCAGCTTGTACAGGGCGGGCACTGAAGCTTTCTTT
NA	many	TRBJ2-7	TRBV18	CASSPSSSFSWQSSYEQYF	TGTGCCAGCTCACCGTCTTCTTCCTTTTCCTGGCAGTCCTCCTACGAGCAGTACTTC
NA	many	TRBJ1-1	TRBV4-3	CASSQGTASEAFF	TGCGCCAGCAGCCAAGGGACAGCGAGTGAAGCTTTCTTT
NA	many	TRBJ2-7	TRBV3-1	CASSQGRQEDYEQYF	TGTGCCAGCAGCCAAGGAAGACAGGAGGACTACGAGCAGTACTTC
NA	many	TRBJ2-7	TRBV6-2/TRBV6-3	CATTGQINYEQYF	TGTGCCACCACGGGACAAATAAACTACGAGCAGTACTTC
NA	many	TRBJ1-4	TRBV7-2	CASSSMGQVNEKLFF	TGTGCCAGCAGCTCTATGGGGCAAGTTAATGAAAAACTGTTTTTT
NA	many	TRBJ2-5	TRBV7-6	CASSLGGGVRETQYF	TGTGCCAGCAGCTTAGGAGGGGGTGTTCGAGAGACCCAGTACTTC
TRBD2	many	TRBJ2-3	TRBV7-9	CASSLELAGATDTQYF	TGTGCCAGCAGCTTGGAGCTAGCGGGGGCCACAGATACGCAGTATTTT